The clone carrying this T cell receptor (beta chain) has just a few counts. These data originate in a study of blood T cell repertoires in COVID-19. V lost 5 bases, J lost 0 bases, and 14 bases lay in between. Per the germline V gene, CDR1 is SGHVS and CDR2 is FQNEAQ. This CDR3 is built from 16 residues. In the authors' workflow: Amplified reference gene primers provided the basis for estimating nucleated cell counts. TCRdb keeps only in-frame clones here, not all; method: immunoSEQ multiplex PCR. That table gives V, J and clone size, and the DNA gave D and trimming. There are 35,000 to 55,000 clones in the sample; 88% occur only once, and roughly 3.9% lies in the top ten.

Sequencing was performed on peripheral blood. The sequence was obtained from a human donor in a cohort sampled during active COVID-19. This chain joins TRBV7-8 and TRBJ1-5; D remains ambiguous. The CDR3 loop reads CASSIQDWFSNQPQHF. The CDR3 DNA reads TGTGCCAGCAGCATACAAGACTGGTTTAGCAATCAGCCCCAGCATTTT.